The present T cell receptor (beta chain) was sequenced within a study of lymphopenia after photon versus proton radiotherapy. Profiled with immunoSEQ multiplex PCR; TCRdb holds only in-frame clones, not every one. This table holds 20,000 to 25,000 clones, 85% found once. Per the germline V gene, CDR1 is KGHSH and CDR2 is LQKENI. With 5 bases removed from V and 0 bases from J, the gap between germline ends came to 9 bases. The CDR3 is 14 residues long. A remark on this clone: What it recognizes is unknown.

Study results and limitations: Better survival with proton therapy was suggested as possible, not demonstrated. After lymphocyte nadir, photon-treated repertoires showed oligoclonal expansion, especially CD8+ Temra. Under photons, naive T cells and diversity fell while effector/memory populations rose. A bigger post-nadir fall in TCR diversity correlated inversely with survival time in deceased patients.

The sample in question was peripheral blood, obtained from a patient treated with photon-based radiotherapy. The source is a man aged 55 to 70 with pancreatic cancer. The chain carries TRBV18 and TRBJ2-3; no definite D call. CDR3 in DNA: TGTGCCAGCTCAGTCGGGCCGAGCACAGATACGCAGTATTTT. It codes for CASSVGPSTDTQYF.